Following are 20 T cell receptor beta chains from one sample sequenced in a study of blood T cell repertoires in COVID-19. Only in-frame clones appear in the TCRdb table, and some are missing; sequencing was by immunoSEQ multiplex PCR. Of about 91,000 clones listed, approximately 78% are singletons. The source material was peripheral blood. The source of these receptors is a man aged 50-59 years with active or convalescent COVID-19.

This clone was seen more than once but under ten times. The chain carries TRBV5-1 and TRBJ1-6, with TRBD1 identical over 10 bases. V shed 0 bases and J 9 bases; nucleotides not matched to a gene: 3. Per the germline V gene, CDR1 is SGHRS and CDR2 is YFSETQ. CDR3 length: 15 amino acids. This CDR3 is CASSLAGTGVSPLHF. In DNA form, the CDR3 reads TGCGCCAGCAGCTTGGCCGGGACAGGGGTTTCACCCCTCCACTTT.

The chain carries TRBV2 and TRBJ2-2; 9 nucleotides agree with TRBD2. CDR1 is SNHLY and CDR2 is FYNNEI in the germline V gene. The CDR3 runs 15 residues. Trimming took 3 bases from V and 5 from J; bases not matched to a gene: 4. The CDR3, as DNA: TGTGCCAGCAGTGAGCGGGGGGGCCCAACCGGGGAGCTGTTTTTT. Encoded protein: CASSERGGPTGELFF.

The rearrangement links TRBV3-1 (or the pseudogene TRBV3-2) to TRBJ2-2; TRBD1 is a possible D gene (5 bases). Germline V gene sequence: CDR1 LGHDT, CDR2 YNNKEL (reference sequence). V was clipped by 4 bases and J by 4 bases, with 7 bases between them. The CDR3 runs to 13 residues. The CDR3 reads CASSRTSTGELFF. In DNA, the CDR3 is TGTGCCAGCAGCCGGACAAGCACCGGGGAGCTGTTTTTT.

The V call is TRBV3-1 (or the pseudogene TRBV3-2), the J call TRBJ1-4; no reliable D call. CDR1 and CDR2 (germline): LGHDT, YNNKEL (reference sequence). V shed 1 base and J shed 3 bases, with 6 bases lying between them. The CDR3 is 14 amino acids. The CDR3 DNA reads TGTGCCAGCAGCCAAGGGGCCCCTAATGAAAAACTGTTTTTT. Translating gives CASSQGAPNEKLFF.

This chain connects TRBV2 to TRBJ1-5; D is ambiguous. Trimming removed 6 bases at V and 5 bases at J, with 17 bases between. The CDR3 loop spans 15 amino acids. Germline assignment: CDR1 SNHLY and CDR2 FYNNEI. CDR3 loop: CASRPLGESYQPQHF. The CDR3 DNA reads as TGTGCCAGCAGGCCACTCGGGGAGAGTTATCAGCCCCAGCATTTT. Filled out from reference TRBV2 and TRBJ1-5, the complete variable domain reads EPEVTQTPSHQVTQMGQEVILRCVPISNHLYFYWYRQILGQKVEFLVSFYNNEISEKSEIFDDQFSVERPDGSNFTLKIRSTKLEDSAMYFCASRPLGESYQPQHFGDGTRLSIL.

The V gene is TRBV6-2 or TRBV6-3, the J gene TRBJ1-4, with 9 nucleotides matching TRBD1. Germline V gene data show CDR1 as MNHEY and CDR2 as SVGEGT. This CDR3 is 14 amino acids long. Germline trimming cut 2 bases from V and 7 bases from J; bases unmatched to any gene: 2. The CDR3: CASSYGTGSEKLFF. The CDR3 DNA reads TGTGCCAGCAGTTACGGGACAGGGTCTGAAAAACTGTTTTTT.

The chain combines TRBV7-2 with TRBJ2-5, with D possibly being TRBD1 (7 bases). The CDR3 length is 15 residues. Trimming cost V 1 base and J 3 bases, with 12 bases left between them. CDR1 and CDR2 (germline): SGHTA, FQGNSA. The CDR3 loop is CASSLDGRGEETQYF. The CDR3 DNA follows: TGTGCCAGCAGCTTAGATGGCAGGGGGGAAGAGACCCAGTACTTC.

The gene calls are TRBV7-2 and TRBJ2-1, with 10 bases that match TRBD2. The CDR3 is 15 residues long. Germline CDR1 reads SGHTA; CDR2 reads FQGNSA. V gave up 4 bases and J gave up 8 bases; unmatched junction bases: 8. This CDR3 is CASSSSGGDFYEQFF. CDR3 nucleotides: TGTGCCAGCAGCTCCAGCGGGGGGGATTTCTATGAGCAGTTCTTC.

The genes are TRBV29-1 and TRBJ2-2, with a tentative D call TRBD1 (6 bases). Trimming removed 7 bases at V and 5 bases at J, with 14 bases between. The CDR3 totals 13 residues. The germline gives CDR1 SQVTM, CDR2 ANQGSEA. Here the CDR3 DNA reads TGCAGCGGTAGACAGGTGGGGACCGGGGAGCTGTTTTTT. Protein product: CSGRQVGTGELFF.

The gene calls are TRBV2 and TRBJ2-3, with a possible D match to TRBD2 (7 bases). This CDR3 region has 15 residues. Germline V lookup: CDR1 SNHLY, CDR2 FYNNEI. The V gene lost 4 bases and the J gene lost 2 bases, with 13 bases spanning the gap. The CDR3 loop reads CASSAPGGTTDTQYF. In DNA, the CDR3 is TGTGCCAGCAGTGCCCCGGGGGGCACCACAGATACGCAGTATTTT.

This chain connects TRBV6-5 to TRBJ2-3, with D perhaps TRBD1 (7 bases). The CDR3 is made up of 13 amino acids. V was clipped by 8 bases and J by 2 bases, with 11 bases between them. Germline V lookup: CDR1 MNHEY, CDR2 SVGAGI. CDR3 nucleotide sequence: TGTGCCAGCCGGGGGACAGACACAGATACGCAGTATTTT. Translating gives CASRGTDTDTQYF.

This chain uses TRBV13 with TRBJ1-1, with D tentatively TRBD1 (6 bases). V lost 5 bases, J lost 3 bases, and 7 bases lay in between. This CDR3 has 12 amino acids. Germline CDR1 reads PRHDT; CDR2 reads FYEKMQ (reference sequence). CDR3 region: CASSHRDTEAFF. CDR3 nucleotide sequence: TGTGCCAGCAGCCACAGGGACACTGAAGCTTTCTTT.

This clone was detected once. V is TRBV15 and J is TRBJ2-2; D is ambiguous. Per the germline V gene, CDR1 is LNHNV and CDR2 is YYDKDF (reference sequence). The CDR3 is 14 residues long. V was pared by 4 bases and J by 5 bases, with 11 bases between. CDR3 region: CATSKADITGELFF. The CDR3 DNA reads as TGTGCCACCAGCAAGGCAGACATTACCGGGGAGCTGTTTTTT.

The chain recombines TRBV6-6 with TRBJ2-7, with 9 bases that match TRBD1. The CDR3 runs 14 residues. The ends lost 6 bases at V and 6 bases at J; junction bases unmatched: 9. CDR1 is MNHNY and CDR2 is SVGAGI in the germline V gene (reference sequence). The CDR3 region has the DNA TGTGCCAGCAGACCAGGACAGGGGTTAGGCGAGCAGTACGTC. It encodes CASRPGQGLGEQYV.

The chain couples TRBV15 to TRBJ1-6; D might be TRBD1 (6 bases). This CDR3 region has 15 residues. Per germline, CDR1 LNHNV and CDR2 YYDKDF (reference sequence). The V gene lost 5 bases and the J gene lost 5 bases, with 13 bases spanning the gap. CDR3 sequence: CATSSGTPNNSPLHF. The DNA for the CDR3 is TGTGCCACCAGCTCAGGGACACCCAATAATTCACCCCTCCACTTT.

The rearrangement uses TRBV11-3 and TRBJ2-3; D possibly corresponds to TRBD1 (6 bases). Germline V gene lookup returns CDR1 SGHNT and CDR2 YENEEA. The CDR3 covers 17 residues. Trimming left V 5 bases short and J 0 bases short, with 18 bases between. The CDR3 here is CASSQGQTSSSTDTQYF. CDR3 coding DNA: TGTGCCAGCAGCCAAGGACAGACCTCTTCTAGCACAGATACGCAGTATTTT.

The chain carries TRBV10-3 and TRBJ1-1; D is undetermined. Germline V gives CDR1 ENHRY, CDR2 SYGVKD. The CDR3 totals 12 residues. Trimming left V 5 bases short and J 1 base short, with 5 bases between. CDR3 nucleotides: TGTGCCATCAGTAATCAGAACACTGAAGCTTTCTTT. Its translation is CAISNQNTEAFF.

The chain has TRBV6-5 and TRBJ2-2; 10 bases match TRBD1. V lost 7 bases and J lost 5; bases outside the gene matches: 7. Germline V lookup: CDR1 MNHEY, CDR2 SVGAGI. This CDR3 region has 15 residues. Written as DNA, the CDR3 is TGTGCCAGCAATTTTGGGACAGGGGTTACCGGGGAGCTGTTTTTT. Protein: CASNFGTGVTGELFF.

This rearrangement joins TRBV28 to TRBJ2-5, with 8 bases matching TRBD2. The ends lost 6 bases at V and 0 bases at J; junction bases unmatched: 9. Germline loops: CDR1 MDHEN, CDR2 SYDVKM. The CDR3 contains 16 residues. The CDR3 region is CASRGQTSAYQETQYF. The CDR3 DNA reads TGTGCCAGCAGGGGTCAGACTAGCGCCTACCAAGAGACCCAGTACTTC.

V is TRBV10-2 and J is TRBJ1-1; D may be TRBD1 (5 bases). The V gene lost 3 bases and the J gene lost 2 bases, with 10 bases spanning the gap. CDR3 length: 14 amino acids. CDR1 and CDR2 (germline): WSHSY, SAAADI. CDR3 sequence: CASSDGGRNTEAFF. The CDR3 nucleotides read TGCGCCAGCAGTGACGGGGGACGAAACACTGAAGCTTTCTTT.